These 14 T cell receptor beta chains originate from one sample sequenced in a study of T cells in Graves' hyperthyroidism and ophthalmopathy. Researchers took RNA transcripts and amplified the TCR beta CDR3 regions from them. First-round RT-PCR targeting the TCR CDR3 was performed with the HTBI primer set. Each CDR3 protein gets one entry after TCRdb re-called the multiplex PCR reads with MiXCR. This table holds 800,000 or so distinct CDR3 sequences, more than 30% found once. What was sequenced was blood. Receptor source: a young man with Graves' hyperthyroidism.

This clonotype was observed a few times. CDR3 loop: CASSPGQNEETQYF. The DNA for the CDR3 is TGTGCCAGCAGCCCGGGACAGAACGAAGAGACCCAGTACTTC. The chain carries TRBV5-4 and TRBJ2-5; 7 bases are shared with TRBD1. The J segment lost 3 bases and the V segment lost 4 bases, leaving 6 bases of the junction unmatched. This CDR3 spans 14 amino acids. Germline-derived CDR1 and CDR2 are SGHNT and YYREEE (reference sequence).

This clonotype was counted between two and nine times. The chain carries TRBV5-6 and TRBJ1-2, with TRBD1 as a possible D gene (5 bases). V lost 3 bases, J lost 3 bases, and 15 bases lay in between. Germline CDR1 and CDR2: SGHDT and YYEEEE. There are 15 residues in the CDR3. The CDR3 loop is CASSSGEGRDYGYTF. In nucleotides, the CDR3 is TGTGCCAGCAGCTCCGGCGAGGGGAGGGACTATGGCTACACCTTC.

V gene TRBV29-1 combines with J gene TRBJ1-2; D is ambiguous. V dropped 2 bases and J dropped 5 bases, with 9 bases sitting between them. The germline CDR1 and CDR2 sequences are SQVTM and ANQGSEA. This CDR3 region has 12 residues. CDR3 sequence (DNA): TGCAGCGTTGAATACAGACCTTATGGCTACACCTTC. Encoded protein: CSVEYRPYGYTF.

As regards this clonotype: At one end the junction does not follow the germline gene, possibly because of a read error. The J gene is TRBJ2-5, the V gene TRBV7-9; D ambiguous. This CDR3 contains 13 residues. Germline V lookup: CDR1 SEHNR, CDR2 FQNEAQ (reference sequence). The CDR3 DNA reads TGTACCAGCAGCTCCCGGTGGCAAGAGACCCAGTACTTC. It codes for CTSSSRWQETQYF.

In its sample, this clonotype was seen a few times. The gene calls are TRBV6-5 and TRBJ1-5; 9 positions match TRBD1. Trimming cost V 8 bases and J 3 bases; bases outside gene matches: 2. The germline gives CDR1 MNHEY, CDR2 SVGAGI. The CDR3 is 13 residues long. The CDR3 DNA sequence: TGTGCCAGCGGGACAGGGATCAATCAGCCCCAGCATTTT. Translating it yields CASGTGINQPQHF.

The chain carries TRBV20-1 and TRBJ2-2; D is ambiguous. Germline CDR1 is DFQATT and CDR2 is SNEGSKA (reference sequence). This CDR3 is 15 amino acids long. V lost 0 bases, J lost 3 bases, and 11 bases lay in between. As DNA, the CDR3 is TGCAGTGCTAGAGATTTCCAACACTACACCGGGGAGCTGTTTTTT. This gives the protein CSARDFQHYTGELFF.

This clonotype was seen a handful of times. The chain has TRBV20-1 and TRBJ2-7; the D gene is possibly TRBD1 (5 bases). The CDR3 contains 11 residues. The V gene's germline CDR1 is DFQATT and CDR2 SNEGSKA (reference sequence). V gave up 3 bases and J gave up 6 bases, with 9 bases separating them. The chain's CDR3 is CSARVQGEQYF. CDR3 coding DNA: TGCAGTGCTAGGGTCCAGGGCGAGCAGTACTTC.

This clonotype was found many times. The rearrangement joins TRBV25-1 to TRBJ2-5; 8 bases fit TRBD2. The germline V gene encodes CDR1 MGHDK and CDR2 SYGVNS. The junction had 9 bases not matched to a gene; V was cut back by 5 bases and J by 1 base. The CDR3 runs 16 residues. The CDR3 DNA follows: TGTGCCAGCAGTAAAGTGGGGACTAGAGGCCAAGAGACCCAGTACTTC. Translating gives CASSKVGTRGQETQYF.

This clonotype has more than one count but fewer than ten. This chain joins TRBV6-5 and TRBJ2-7; 7 nucleotides align to TRBD1. Trimming took 0 bases from V and 2 from J; bases not matched to a gene: 4. CDR1 and CDR2 (germline): MNHEY, SVGAGI. The CDR3 spans 15 residues. CDR3 in DNA: TGTGCCAGCAGTTACTCCGGGGACAGAGCCTACGAGCAGTACTTC. The encoded protein is CASSYSGDRAYEQYF.

With respect to this clonotype: This may arise from a read error, as a much more abundant clone is one base away. The chain has TRBV7-8 and TRBJ1-1; D gene unclear. Germline CDR1 and CDR2: SGHVS and FQNEAQ. This CDR3 is 14 amino acids long. The CDR3 region is CANSLARVNTEAFF. The DNA for the CDR3 is TGTGCCAACAGCTTAGCGCGGGTGAACACTGAAGCTTTCTTT. Drawing the rest from reference TRBV7-8 and TRBJ1-1, the complete variable domain is GAGVSQSPRYKVAKRGQDVALRCDPISGHVSLFWYQQALGQGPEFLTYFQNEAQLDKSGLPSDRFFAERPEGSVSTLKIQRTQQEDSAVYLCANSLARVNTEAFFGQGTRLTVV.

The chain employs TRBV7-8 and TRBJ1-3; D gene ambiguous. Germline lookup yields CDR1 SGHVS and CDR2 FQNEAQ. CDR3 length equals 16 residues. The germline V and J ends were trimmed by 2 bases and 3 bases, with 14 bases remaining between them. CDR3 coding DNA: TGTGCCAGCAGCTTATCAGCTACGGGATATGGAAACACCATATATTTT. It yields the protein CASSLSATGYGNTIYF.

V and J are TRBV5-1 and TRBJ2-5, with a tentative D call TRBD2 (6 bases). Germline V lookup: CDR1 SGHRS, CDR2 YFSETQ. This CDR3 has 13 amino acids. Trimming took 4 bases from V and 4 from J, leaving 11 bases between them. The CDR3 DNA sequence: TGCGCCAGCAGCAAGGACTATGGAGAGACCCAGTACTTC. It is translated as CASSKDYGETQYF.

The sample holds many counts of this clonotype. The chain couples TRBV19 to TRBJ2-5; the match to TRBD2 covers 9 bases. V lost 4 bases and J lost 1; bases outside the gene matches: 4. This CDR3 is built from 15 residues. Germline CDR1 reads LNHDA; CDR2 reads SQIVND (reference sequence). CDR3 amino acids: CASSRLAEIQETQYF. Written as DNA, the CDR3 is TGTGCCAGTAGTAGACTAGCGGAGATCCAAGAGACCCAGTACTTC.

Of note for this clonotype: Mismatch with germline at one junction end may stem from a read error. The V call is TRBV5-5, the J call TRBJ2-7, with D maybe TRBD2 (6 bases). Germline V gives CDR1 SGHKS, CDR2 YYEKEE (reference sequence). The CDR3 totals 15 residues. The CDR3 nucleotides are TGCGCCAGCAGCCATTTGGAGGACGGGGGCTACGAGCAGTACTTC. Protein product: CASSHLEDGGYEQYF.